These 23 T cell receptor beta chains were all obtained from the same sample, sequenced in a study of cytomegalovirus exposure and HLA in healthy donors. The study ran its PCR with 60 Vbeta and 13 Jbeta primers. Clones were sequenced by immunoSEQ multiplex PCR, and TCRdb holds only the in-frame ones, with some missing. This sample carries 170,000 or so clones, under 85% of them seen once, and the ten largest clones take 1.5% to 2%. The sequencing input was PBMCs. These receptors all stem from a man aged 45-65 years in good health and CMV-seronegative.

The chain has TRBV19 and TRBJ1-3; unclear D gene. This CDR3 contains 15 residues. Per the germline V gene, CDR1 is LNHDA and CDR2 is SQIVND (reference sequence). The germline V and J ends were trimmed by 5 bases and 0 bases, with 11 bases remaining between them. The CDR3 reads CASSPSIVSGNTIYF. The CDR3 DNA is TGTGCCAGTAGTCCGTCTATAGTCTCTGGAAACACCATATATTTT.

This clone was seen once. V gene TRBV28 combines with J gene TRBJ1-1, with 7 bases fitting TRBD1. The CDR3 spans 15 residues. The trim removed 7 bases at V and 0 bases at J, leaving 8 bases unmatched. Germline V gives CDR1 MDHEN, CDR2 SYDVKM. For the CDR3, the DNA is TGTGCCAGCATCAGGGGGGACTCAATGAACACTGAAGCTTTCTTT. Its translation is CASIRGDSMNTEAFF.

DNA of the CDR3: TGCGCCAGCAGCCAGGGCCTCTCTGGAAACACCATATATTTT. This codes for CASSQGLSGNTIYF. This sequence joins TRBV5-1 and TRBJ1-3, with a tentative D call TRBD1 (5 bases). The CDR3 consists of 14 residues. V was pared by 4 bases and J by 0 bases, with 8 bases between. The germline CDR1 and CDR2 sequences are SGHRS and YFSETQ.

The rearrangement uses TRBV23-1 and TRBJ2-7; a weak D match, TRBD2 (5 bases). TRBV23-1 qualifies as an ORF whose function is uncertain. V shed 0 bases and J shed 3 bases, with 9 bases lying between them. CDR3 length: 14 amino acids. The CDR3 DNA reads TGCGCCAGCAGTCAATCGGGGAGTAACTACGAGCAGTACTTC. Translation: CASSQSGSNYEQYF.

J is TRBJ1-2 and V is TRBV7-2, with a possible D match to TRBD1 (6 bases). Trimming took 2 bases from V and 5 from J, leaving 15 bases between them. Germline values: CDR1 SGHTA, CDR2 FQGNSA. The CDR3 spans 15 residues. The CDR3 reads CASSLSLAGAYGYTF. For the CDR3, the DNA is TGTGCCAGCAGCTTAAGCCTGGCAGGGGCGTATGGCTACACCTTC.

The rearrangement links TRBV7-2 to TRBJ2-1; D not certain. Germline CDR1 is SGHTA and CDR2 is FQGNSA. Trimming took off 2 bases at V and 9 bases at J, with 11 bases between the two ends. This CDR3 comprises 13 residues. CDR3 nucleotide sequence: TGTGCCAGCAGCTTATCGGTGGGCCCTGAGCAGTTCTTC. Protein: CASSLSVGPEQFF.

The chain links TRBV6-4 to TRBJ1-2; 9 bases match TRBD1. V dropped 3 bases and J dropped 8; count of bases not matched to a gene: 4. The CDR3 has 13 residues. Germline V gives CDR1 MRHNA, CDR2 SNTAGT. The CDR3 DNA sequence: TGTGCCAGCAGTGAAGGGACAGGGAAAGGCTACACCTTC. Its translation: CASSEGTGKGYTF.

The chain uses TRBV6-6 and TRBJ2-1; D remains unclear. V was clipped by 5 bases and J by 8 bases, with 13 bases between them. CDR3 size: 13 residues. Germline V gives CDR1 MNHNY, CDR2 SVGAGI (reference sequence). CDR3 sequence reads: CASSMTAQYEQFF. The CDR3 nucleotides are TGTGCCAGCAGTATGACTGCTCAATATGAGCAGTTCTTC.

The CDR3 nucleotides are TGCGCCAGCAGCTTGGTTCTAAGGGGAGCGGGAGATTACAATGAGCAGTTCTTC. The encoded protein is CASSLVLRGAGDYNEQFF. The chain couples TRBV5-1 to TRBJ2-1; 8 nucleotides match TRBD2. The length of the CDR3 is 18 residues. The V and J ends lost 0 bases and 4 bases, in that order; junction bases with no gene match: 12. Looked up from germline, CDR1 is SGHRS and CDR2 is YFSETQ.

V usage is TRBV4-1 and J usage is TRBJ1-6, with 8 bases aligning to TRBD1. Germline-derived CDR1 and CDR2 are MGHRA and YSYEKL. The CDR3 runs to 15 residues. Trimming cost V 3 bases and J 8 bases; bases outside gene matches: 6. CDR3 DNA: TGCGCCAGCAGCCACCCCAGGGGGCCCGATTCACCCCTCCACTTT. Translated, it gives CASSHPRGPDSPLHF.

The CDR3 here is CAISEQSGARTEAFF. In DNA form, the CDR3 reads TGTGCCATCAGTGAGCAGTCAGGGGCACGGACTGAAGCTTTCTTT. The chain carries TRBV10-3 and TRBJ1-1, with a tentative D call TRBD1 (6 bases). Germline V gene sequence: CDR1 ENHRY, CDR2 SYGVKD. The germline V and J ends were trimmed by 2 bases and 5 bases, with 15 bases remaining between them. There are 15 residues in the CDR3.

The chain combines TRBV6-5 with TRBJ1-2, with TRBD1 identical over 7 bases. The CDR3 loop spans 13 amino acids. The germline V gene has CDR1 MNHEY and CDR2 SVGAGI. The J segment lost 8 bases and the V segment lost 6 bases, leaving 9 bases of the junction unmatched. The DNA of the CDR3 is TGTGCCAGCAGACCGACGGGACAGCGCGGCTACACCTTC. Its protein is CASRPTGQRGYTF.

This chain uses TRBV5-1 with TRBJ2-7; 9 nucleotides align to TRBD2. The V segment lost 4 bases and the J segment 0 bases; nucleotides outside the gene matches: 8. There are 16 residues in the CDR3. Germline V gives CDR1 SGHRS, CDR2 YFSETQ. CDR3 bases: TGCGCCAGCAGCGGGACCCTAGCGGGGAACTCCTACGAGCAGTACTTC. Encoded protein: CASSGTLAGNSYEQYF.

V usage is TRBV5-5 and J usage is TRBJ2-4, with 13 positions matching TRBD2. V shed 5 bases and J 13 bases; nucleotides not matched to a gene: 9. CDR3 size: 14 residues. Germline values: CDR1 SGHKS, CDR2 YYEKEE (reference sequence). The CDR3 sequence is CASRPGLAGVAQYF. The CDR3 DNA follows: TGTGCCAGCAGACCCGGACTAGCGGGAGTTGCCCAGTACTTC. Full variable domain (remainder filled in from reference TRBV5-5 and TRBJ2-4): DAGVTQSPTHLIKTRGQQVTLRCSPISGHKSVSWYQQVLGQGPQFIFQYYEKEERGRGNFPDRFSARQFPNYSSELNVNALLLGDSALYLCASRPGLAGVAQYFGAGTRLSVL.

This clone has just a few counts. The rearrangement joins TRBV6-6 to TRBJ2-3; perhaps TRBD2 as D (7 bases). V gave up 7 bases and J gave up 3 bases, with 11 bases separating them. This CDR3 is 13 amino acids long. CDR1 and CDR2 (germline): MNHNY, SVGAGI (reference sequence). CDR3 residues: CASTGGQTDTQYF. The DNA of the CDR3 is TGTGCCAGCACGGGGGGCCAGACAGATACGCAGTATTTT.

This clone has only a few counts. V is TRBV4-1 and J is TRBJ1-5; 9 bases are a match to TRBD1. V trimming: 3 bases; J trimming: 5 bases; junction bases outside the gene matches: 8. CDR3 length: 16 residues. The germline gives CDR1 MGHRA, CDR2 YSYEKL. The CDR3 loop reads CASSQDRGKGDQPQHF. The CDR3 DNA sequence: TGCGCCAGCAGCCAGGACAGGGGTAAAGGGGATCAGCCCCAGCATTTT.

This chain connects TRBV2 to TRBJ1-5, with 7 bases fitting TRBD1. V shed 4 bases, J shed 2 bases, and the junction held 5 bases outside the gene matches. This CDR3 has 15 residues. Looked up from germline, CDR1 is SNHLY and CDR2 is FYNNEI. The CDR3, as DNA: TGTGCCAGCAGTGGGGCAGGGGGAGGCAATCAGCCCCAGCATTTT. Its translation is CASSGAGGGNQPQHF. The entire variable domain, with the rest obtained from reference TRBV2 and TRBJ1-5, is as follows: EPEVTQTPSHQVTQMGQEVILRCVPISNHLYFYWYRQILGQKVEFLVSFYNNEISEKSEIFDDQFSVERPDGSNFTLKIRSTKLEDSAMYFCASSGAGGGNQPQHFGDGTRLSIL.

This clone was counted only a few times. The genes are TRBV28 and TRBJ1-4; tentatively, D is TRBD1 (6 bases). Germline values: CDR1 MDHEN, CDR2 SYDVKM. V lost 2 bases, J lost 5 bases, and 15 bases lay in between. This CDR3 contains 16 residues. This CDR3 reads CASSLLDRLTNEKLFF. CDR3 DNA: TGTGCCAGCAGTTTACTTGACAGGCTGACGAATGAAAAACTGTTTTTT.

This clone was seen just once. This chain joins TRBV2 and TRBJ2-2, with 9 nucleotides matching TRBD1. CDR1 and CDR2 (germline): SNHLY, FYNNEI. CDR3 length: 14 residues. J lost 4 bases, V lost 4 bases, and 1 base had no gene match. The chain's CDR3 is CASSGQGVTGELFF. The CDR3 DNA reads TGTGCCAGCAGTGGACAGGGGGTCACCGGGGAGCTGTTTTTT.

The V and J genes are TRBV29-1 and TRBJ2-7; D perhaps matches TRBD1 (5 bases). The CDR3 totals 12 residues. With 7 bases removed from V and 2 bases from J, the gap between germline ends came to 12 bases. Per germline, CDR1 SQVTM and CDR2 ANQGSEA. DNA for the CDR3: TGCAGCGCAAAGCCGACAGCCTACGAGCAGTACTTC. Its translation is CSAKPTAYEQYF.

Note on this clone: Sequence at one end of the junction differs from germline and may be a read error. The chain carries TRBV18 and TRBJ1-1, with 9 bases lining up with TRBD1. Germline V gives CDR1 KGHSH, CDR2 LQKENI. CDR3 length: 13 residues. CDR3 protein: CASSGTGNTETFF. The DNA of the CDR3 is TGTGCCAGCTCGGGGACAGGGAACACTGAAACTTTCTTT.

The V and J genes are TRBV5-1 and TRBJ2-5; D is possibly TRBD1 (6 bases). This CDR3 is 16 amino acids long. Germline CDR1 and CDR2: SGHRS and YFSETQ. Trimming stripped 1 base from V and 4 bases from J, with 17 bases between. The CDR3 protein is CASSLSPSGGRETQYF. As DNA, the CDR3 is TGCGCCAGCAGCTTGTCCCCTTCTGGGGGCCGAGAGACCCAGTACTTC.

This sequence joins TRBV7-2 and TRBJ2-5; D gene uncertain. This CDR3 region has 14 residues. V lost 6 bases, J lost 2 bases, and 13 bases lay in between. The germline CDR1 and CDR2 sequences are SGHTA and FQGNSA. The CDR3 loop is CASRHDTVQETQYF. The CDR3 region has the DNA TGTGCCAGCAGACATGACACTGTACAAGAGACCCAGTACTTC. The entire variable domain, with the rest obtained from reference TRBV7-2 and TRBJ2-5, is as follows: GAGVSQSPSNKVTEKGKDVELRCDPISGHTALYWYRQSLGQGLEFLIYFQGNSAPDKSGLPSDRFSAERTGGSVSTLTIQRTQQEDSAVYLCASRHDTVQETQYFGPGTRLLVL.